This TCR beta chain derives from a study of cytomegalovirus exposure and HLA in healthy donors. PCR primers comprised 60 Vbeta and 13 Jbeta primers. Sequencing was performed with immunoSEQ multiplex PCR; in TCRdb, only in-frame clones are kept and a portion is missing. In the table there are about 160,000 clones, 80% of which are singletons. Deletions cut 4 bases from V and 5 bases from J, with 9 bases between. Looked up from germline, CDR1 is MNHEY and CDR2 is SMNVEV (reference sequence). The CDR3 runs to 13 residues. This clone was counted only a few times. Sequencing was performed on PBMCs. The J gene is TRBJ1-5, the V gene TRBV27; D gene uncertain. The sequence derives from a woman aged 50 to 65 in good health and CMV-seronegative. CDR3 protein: CASSWSIDQPQHF. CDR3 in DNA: TGTGCCAGCAGTTGGAGCATTGATCAGCCCCAGCATTTT.